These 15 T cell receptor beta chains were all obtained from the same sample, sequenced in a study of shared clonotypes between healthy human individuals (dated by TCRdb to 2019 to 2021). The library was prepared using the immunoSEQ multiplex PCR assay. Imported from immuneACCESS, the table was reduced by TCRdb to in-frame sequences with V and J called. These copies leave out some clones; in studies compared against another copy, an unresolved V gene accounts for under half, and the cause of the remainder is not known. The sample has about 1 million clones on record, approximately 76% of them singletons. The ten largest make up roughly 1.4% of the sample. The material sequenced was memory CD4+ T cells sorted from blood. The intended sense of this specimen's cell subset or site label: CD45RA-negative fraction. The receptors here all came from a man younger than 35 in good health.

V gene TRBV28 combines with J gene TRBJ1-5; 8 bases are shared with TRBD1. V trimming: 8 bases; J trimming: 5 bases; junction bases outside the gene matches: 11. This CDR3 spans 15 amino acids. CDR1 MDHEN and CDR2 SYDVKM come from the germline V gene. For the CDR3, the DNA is TGTGCCAGCGGACTTCGGGACAGGCTTTATCAGCCCCAGCATTTT. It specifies CASGLRDRLYQPQHF.

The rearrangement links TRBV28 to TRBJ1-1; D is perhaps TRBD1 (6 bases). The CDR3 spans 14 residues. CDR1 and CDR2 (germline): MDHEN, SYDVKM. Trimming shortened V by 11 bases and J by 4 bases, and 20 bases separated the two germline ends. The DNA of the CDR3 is TGTGCCCTGTGGCAGGGAGGGGGGCGCACTGAAGCTTTCTTT. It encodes CALWQGGGRTEAFF.

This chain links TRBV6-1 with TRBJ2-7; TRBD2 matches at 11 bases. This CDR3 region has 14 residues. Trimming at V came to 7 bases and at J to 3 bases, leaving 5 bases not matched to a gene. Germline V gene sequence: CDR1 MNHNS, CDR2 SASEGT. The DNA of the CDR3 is TGTGCCAGCAATCATAGCGGGAGGGGCTACGAGCAGTACTTC. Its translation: CASNHSGRGYEQYF.

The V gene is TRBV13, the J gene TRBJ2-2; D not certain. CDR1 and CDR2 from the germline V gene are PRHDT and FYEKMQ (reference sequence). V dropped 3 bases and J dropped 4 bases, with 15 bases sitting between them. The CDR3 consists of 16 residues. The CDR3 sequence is CASSFDTGLGTGELFF. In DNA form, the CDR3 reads TGTGCCAGCAGCTTTGATACTGGGCTTGGCACCGGGGAGCTGTTTTTT.

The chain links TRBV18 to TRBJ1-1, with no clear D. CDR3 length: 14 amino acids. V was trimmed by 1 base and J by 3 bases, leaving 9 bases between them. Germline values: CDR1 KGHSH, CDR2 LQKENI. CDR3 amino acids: CASSPRAPDTEAFF. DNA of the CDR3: TGTGCCAGCTCACCACGGGCCCCGGACACTGAAGCTTTCTTT.

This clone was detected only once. The CDR3 reads CAWSGGAAAGELFF. CDR3 in DNA: TGTGCCTGGAGTGGGGGGGCGGCAGCCGGGGAGCTGTTTTTT. The chain combines TRBV30 with TRBJ2-2, with D tentatively TRBD1 or TRBD2 (6 bases each). V lost 1 base and J lost 6, with 12 bases in between. The CDR3 has 14 amino acids. Germline V lookup: CDR1 GTSNPN, CDR2 SVGIG (reference sequence).

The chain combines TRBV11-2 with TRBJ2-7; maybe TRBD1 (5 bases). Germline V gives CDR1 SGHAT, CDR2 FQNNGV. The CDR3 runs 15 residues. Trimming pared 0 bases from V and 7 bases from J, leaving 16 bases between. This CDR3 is CASSLDRGRAGEQYF. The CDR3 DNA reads TGTGCCAGCAGCTTAGATAGAGGCAGGGCCGGGGAGCAGTACTTC.

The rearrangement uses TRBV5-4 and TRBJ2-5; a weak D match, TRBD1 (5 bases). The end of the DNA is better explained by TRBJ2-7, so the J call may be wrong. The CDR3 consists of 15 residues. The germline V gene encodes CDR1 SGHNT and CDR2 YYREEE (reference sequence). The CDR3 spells CASSLTRQSSYEQYF. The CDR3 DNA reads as TGTGCCAGCAGCTTGACGAGACAGTCCTCCTACGAGCAGTACTTC.

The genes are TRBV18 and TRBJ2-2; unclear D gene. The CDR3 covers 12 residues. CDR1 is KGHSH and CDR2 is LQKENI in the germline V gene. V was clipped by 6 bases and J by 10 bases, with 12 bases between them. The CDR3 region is CASSTRLEELFF. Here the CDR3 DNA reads TGTGCCAGCTCCACGAGGTTGGAGGAGCTGTTTTTT.

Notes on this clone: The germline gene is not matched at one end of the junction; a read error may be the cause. The chain's CDR3 is CASTLTGGPYEQYF. As DNA, the CDR3 is TGTGCCAGCACCTTAACAGGGGGCCCCTACGAGCAGTACTTC. The rearrangement uses TRBV7-2 and TRBJ2-7; the match to TRBD1 covers 9 bases. There are 14 residues in the CDR3. In germline, CDR1 is SGHTA, CDR2 FQGNSA.

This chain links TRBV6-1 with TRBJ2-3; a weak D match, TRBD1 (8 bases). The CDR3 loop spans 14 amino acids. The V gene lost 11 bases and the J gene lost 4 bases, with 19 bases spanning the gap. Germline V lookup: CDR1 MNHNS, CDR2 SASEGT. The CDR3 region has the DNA TGTGCCGGGGGGACAGGCGGGAGTGCAGATACGCAGTATTTT. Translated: CAGGTGGSADTQYF.

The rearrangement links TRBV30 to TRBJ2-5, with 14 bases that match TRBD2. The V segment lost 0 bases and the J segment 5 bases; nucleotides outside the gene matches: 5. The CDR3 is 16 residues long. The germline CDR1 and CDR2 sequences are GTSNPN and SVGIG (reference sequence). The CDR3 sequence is CAWSVGLAGGSETQYF. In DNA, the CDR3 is TGTGCCTGGAGTGTCGGACTAGCGGGAGGTTCTGAGACCCAGTACTTC.

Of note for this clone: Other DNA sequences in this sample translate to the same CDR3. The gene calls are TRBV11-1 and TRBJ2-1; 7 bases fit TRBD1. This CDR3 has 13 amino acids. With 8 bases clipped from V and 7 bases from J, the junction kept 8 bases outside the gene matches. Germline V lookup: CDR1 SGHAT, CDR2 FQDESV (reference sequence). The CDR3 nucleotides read TGTGCCAGCCGCCGACAGGGACGGAATGAGCAGTTCTTC. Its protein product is CASRRQGRNEQFF.

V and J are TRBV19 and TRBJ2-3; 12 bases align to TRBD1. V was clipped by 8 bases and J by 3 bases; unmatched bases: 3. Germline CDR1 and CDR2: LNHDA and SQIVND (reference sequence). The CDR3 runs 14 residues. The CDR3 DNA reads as TGTGCCAGTCGGGACAGGGGGCTTACAGATACGCAGTATTTT. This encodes CASRDRGLTDTQYF.

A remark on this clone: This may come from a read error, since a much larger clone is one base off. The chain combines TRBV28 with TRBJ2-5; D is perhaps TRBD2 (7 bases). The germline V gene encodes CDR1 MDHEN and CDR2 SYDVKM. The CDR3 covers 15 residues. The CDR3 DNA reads TGTGGCAGCAGAGGGTCAAGGGGGAGGGGGGAGACCCAGTACTTC. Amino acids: CGSRGSRGRGETQYF.